The 14 T cell receptor beta chains below come from one sample, sequenced in a study of shared clonotypes between healthy human individuals. Using immunoSEQ multiplex PCR, the repertoire was profiled, and TCRdb retains in-frame clones only, with some absent. Altogether roughly 2.1 million clones are present, 90% to 95% being singletons, with the ten largest covering 1.5% to 2%. Naive CD8 cells, CD45RO-negative and positively selected for CCR7, excluded terminally differentiated effector memory CD45RA+ cells. Material for sequencing was naive CD8+ T cells from PBMCs. These receptors originate from a man aged 18 to 29 in good health. Some clones in this sample may be carry-over from other donors' samples.

V is TRBV7-3 and J is TRBJ2-2, with 7 bases lining up with TRBD2. The CDR3 consists of 16 residues. CDR1 and CDR2 from the germline V gene are SGHTA and FQGTGA. V was clipped by 0 bases and J by 4 bases; unmatched bases: 5. The CDR3 here is CASSLTGGSPTGELFF. CDR3 DNA: TGTGCCAGCAGCTTAACAGGCGGGAGTCCCACCGGGGAGCTGTTTTTT.

As concerns this clone: Distinct nucleotide sequences in the sample also encode this CDR3. This chain links TRBV27 with TRBJ2-7, with D unclear. Germline V lookup: CDR1 MNHEY, CDR2 SMNVEV (reference sequence). V was shortened by 3 bases and J by 2 bases, with 8 bases between the two germline ends. This CDR3 contains 13 residues. Here the CDR3 reads CASSLSSTYEQYF. The CDR3 DNA sequence: TGTGCCAGCAGTTTGTCGAGTACCTACGAGCAGTACTTC.

CDR3 loop: CASRYHSEFGSGANVLTF. Written as DNA, the CDR3 is TGTGCCAGCAGGTACCATTCGGAGTTTGGCTCTGGGGCCAACGTCCTGACTTTC. The gene calls are TRBV2 and TRBJ2-6; no definite D call. Germline V lookup: CDR1 SNHLY, CDR2 FYNNEI. This CDR3 has 18 residues. V lost 6 bases to trimming and J lost 0 bases, with 18 bases between them. Full variable domain (outside the CDR3, taken from reference TRBV2 and TRBJ2-6): EPEVTQTPSHQVTQMGQEVILRCVPISNHLYFYWYRQILGQKVEFLVSFYNNEISEKSEIFDDQFSVERPDGSNFTLKIRSTKLEDSAMYFCASRYHSEFGSGANVLTFGAGSRLTVL.

The chain carries TRBV5-1 and TRBJ1-4; 8 positions agree with TRBD1. This CDR3 has 19 residues. V shed 4 bases, J shed 3 bases, and the junction held 17 bases outside the gene matches. Germline V gives CDR1 SGHRS, CDR2 YFSETQ. CDR3 protein: CASSTNLGAGGIANEKLFF. CDR3 DNA: TGCGCCAGCAGCACCAACCTGGGAGCAGGGGGCATAGCTAATGAAAAACTGTTTTTT.

In the case of this clone: This CDR3 is also generated by other DNA sequences in the sample. CDR3 sequence: CASSYLGRAYEQYF. The CDR3, as DNA: TGTGCCAGCAGTTACCTCGGGAGGGCCTACGAGCAGTACTTC. This chain connects TRBV6-5 to TRBJ2-7, with TRBD2 matching 8 bases. J lost 2 bases, V lost 2 bases, and 2 bases had no gene match. The CDR3 is made up of 14 amino acids. Germline V gives CDR1 MNHEY, CDR2 SVGAGI.

The chain couples TRBV9 to TRBJ2-2; no definite D call. This CDR3 has 13 residues. Germline V gene sequence: CDR1 SGDLS, CDR2 YYNGEE. The germline V and J ends were trimmed by 6 bases and 2 bases, with 8 bases remaining between them. The CDR3, as DNA: TGTGCCAGCAAGACTTCTAACACCGGGGAGCTGTTTTTT. As protein: CASKTSNTGELFF.

This clone was observed a handful of times. The rearrangement uses TRBV9 and TRBJ1-2; TRBD1 matches 8 bases. V lost 4 bases, J lost 3 bases, and 2 bases stayed unmatched. The CDR3 has 13 amino acids. The germline gives CDR1 SGDLS, CDR2 YYNGEE. The CDR3 nucleotides read TGTGCCAGCAGCCCAGGGGGCGACTATGGCTACACCTTC. Translating it yields CASSPGGDYGYTF.

The rearrangement uses TRBV27 and TRBJ1-2; 7 nucleotides align to TRBD1. The CDR3 runs to 16 residues. J gave up 4 bases and V 0 bases, and 8 bases lay outside the gene matches. Germline V gene sequence: CDR1 MNHEY, CDR2 SMNVEV (reference sequence). The CDR3 DNA sequence: TGTGCCAGCAGTTTATCAACGAGACAGGGCTTCTATGGCTACACCTTC. It yields the protein CASSLSTRQGFYGYTF.

The chain uses TRBV11-1 and TRBJ2-1; 13 bases are shared with TRBD2. The CDR3 spans 16 residues. Germline V gives CDR1 SGHAT, CDR2 FQDESV (reference sequence). Losses at the gene ends were 2 bases for V and 5 bases for J; bases not matched to a gene: 3. The CDR3 reads CASSLPGLAGDNEQFF. In nucleotides, the CDR3 is TGTGCCAGCAGCTTACCAGGACTAGCGGGAGACAATGAGCAGTTCTTC.

The chain uses TRBV7-8 and TRBJ1-5, with D unresolved. The length of the CDR3 is 14 residues. CDR1 and CDR2 from the germline V gene are SGHVS and FQNEAQ. V lost 1 base to trimming and J lost 5 bases, with 9 bases between them. The CDR3: CASSLGNWDQPQHF. CDR3 nucleotide sequence: TGTGCCAGCAGCTTAGGCAATTGGGATCAGCCCCAGCATTTT.

Written as DNA, the CDR3 is TGTGCCAGCAGCGAGGACCAAAGTGTAGCCAAAAACATTCAGTACTTC. Its protein product is CASSEDQSVAKNIQYF. The chain combines TRBV9 with TRBJ2-4; D is unclear. Germline values: CDR1 SGDLS, CDR2 YYNGEE. The ends were cut back, 3 bases at V and 0 bases at J, with 13 bases in the middle. This CDR3 is built from 16 residues.

The chain has TRBV19 and TRBJ2-1; TRBD1 matches 9 bases. CDR3 size: 14 residues. The J segment lost 7 bases and the V segment lost 5 bases, leaving 6 bases of the junction unmatched. CDR1 is LNHDA, CDR2 SQIVND, per germline (reference sequence). The CDR3: CASSHRTGANEQFF. The CDR3 DNA sequence: TGTGCCAGTAGTCACCGGACAGGGGCGAATGAGCAGTTCTTC.

The chain joins TRBV5-6 to TRBJ2-3; D possibly corresponds to TRBD1 (6 bases). Germline CDR1 and CDR2: SGHDT and YYEEEE. CDR3 length equals 14 residues. V was shortened by 4 bases and J by 6 bases, with 15 bases between the two germline ends. CDR3 nucleotides: TGTGCCAGCAGCCTCGAACAGGGAGTGGATACGCAGTATTTT. This encodes CASSLEQGVDTQYF.

J is TRBJ2-7 and V is TRBV7-6; possible D gene TRBD2, 5 bases. Germline V gives CDR1 SGHVS, CDR2 FNYEAQ. Trimming stripped 5 bases from V and 2 bases from J, with 16 bases between. CDR3 length: 15 residues. CDR3 loop: CASSTEGASTYEQYF. The CDR3 nucleotides read TGTGCCAGCAGCACAGAGGGCGCCTCCACCTACGAGCAGTACTTC.